Below are 23 T cell receptor beta chains sequenced from a single sample in a study of cytomegalovirus exposure and HLA in healthy donors. PCR primers comprised 60 Vbeta and 13 Jbeta primers. Measured with immunoSEQ multiplex PCR; TCRdb has only the in-frame clones, and not every one. The table shows about 200,000 clones, with approximately 80% occurring only once. What was sequenced was PBMCs. These receptors all stem from a woman aged 18-35 years in good health and CMV-seronegative.

The CDR3 spells CASSLGLLGTDTQYF. The CDR3 coding sequence is TGTGCCAGCAGCTTGGGACTACTCGGCACAGATACGCAGTATTTT. The chain couples TRBV5-6 to TRBJ2-3, with D perhaps TRBD2 (5 bases). Germline-derived CDR1 and CDR2 are SGHDT and YYEEEE. The CDR3 is 15 amino acids. V was pared by 0 bases and J by 1 base, with 9 bases between.

J is TRBJ2-1 and V is TRBV6-6; a weak D match, TRBD2 (5 bases). The CDR3 extends over 14 amino acids. The germline V gene has CDR1 MNHNY and CDR2 SVGAGI (reference sequence). Trimming removed 0 bases at V and 5 bases at J, with 8 bases between. The CDR3: CASSYSGINNEQFF. CDR3 nucleotides: TGTGCCAGCAGTTACTCCGGGATAAACAATGAGCAGTTCTTC.

The chain is built from TRBV7-2 and TRBJ1-2; D unclear. V was pared by 4 bases and J by 4 bases, with 10 bases between. The CDR3 sequence is 13 residues long. Germline lookup yields CDR1 SGHTA and CDR2 FQGNSA. DNA of the CDR3: TGTGCCAGCAGCTCCGCGGGCCTCTATGGCTACACCTTC. Translated, it gives CASSSAGLYGYTF.

The rearrangement links TRBV11-2 to TRBJ2-1; 9 bases align to TRBD2. J lost 2 bases, V lost 2 bases, and 4 bases had no gene match. The CDR3 spans 16 residues. Germline CDR1 and CDR2: SGHAT and FQNNGV. CDR3 nucleotide sequence: TGTGCCAGCAGCTTATCGGGACTAGCCCCCTACAATGAGCAGTTCTTC. Its protein product is CASSLSGLAPYNEQFF.

The chain employs TRBV27 and TRBJ2-3; D might be TRBD1 (6 bases). Germline lookup yields CDR1 MNHEY and CDR2 SMNVEV (reference sequence). The CDR3 extends over 15 amino acids. V lost 3 bases and J lost 1, with 11 bases in between. CDR3 nucleotide sequence: TGTGCCAGCAGTTTCAGGGGCGGAGGCACAGATACGCAGTATTTT. Translating it yields CASSFRGGGTDTQYF.

In this sample, this clone turned up a few times. The chain joins TRBV6-1 to TRBJ2-1, with D tentatively TRBD2 (5 bases). Germline values: CDR1 MNHNS, CDR2 SASEGT. The CDR3 totals 10 residues. Trimming took off 10 bases at V and 7 bases at J, with 8 bases between the two ends. The CDR3 region is CATGGNEQFF. The CDR3 nucleotides read TGTGCCACCGGAGGAAATGAGCAGTTCTTC.

V usage is TRBV11-3 and J usage is TRBJ2-7; 8 bases are a match to TRBD1. Germline CDR1 SGHNT, CDR2 YENEEA. V lost 5 bases and J lost 6; bases outside the gene matches: 12. This CDR3 spans 15 amino acids. The CDR3 sequence: CASSTRTGPPGEQYV. The CDR3 DNA is TGTGCCAGCAGCACGAGGACAGGGCCCCCGGGCGAGCAGTACGTC.

The rearrangement joins TRBV28 to TRBJ2-4, with a possible D match to TRBD1 (5 bases). This CDR3 has 14 amino acids. Germline V gene data show CDR1 as MDHEN and CDR2 as SYDVKM. V lost 3 bases and J lost 9, with 15 bases in between. The CDR3 sequence is CASSLRQTHGIQYF. The CDR3 nucleotides are TGTGCCAGCAGTTTGAGACAGACCCATGGCATTCAGTACTTC.

In this sample, this clone turned up a few times. The chain couples TRBV5-6 to TRBJ2-7; TRBD1 might be the D (6 bases). This CDR3 has 13 amino acids. The V gene's germline CDR1 is SGHDT and CDR2 YYEEEE. Trimming shortened V by 4 bases and J by 1 base, and 9 bases separated the two germline ends. The CDR3 DNA reads TGTGCCAGCAGCCCCACAGGGTCCTACGAGCAGTACTTC. Protein product: CASSPTGSYEQYF.

This rearrangement joins TRBV7-9 to TRBJ1-5; no definite D call. CDR1 and CDR2 from the germline V gene are SEHNR and FQNEAQ (reference sequence). Between the trimmed V and J ends, which lost 6 bases and 7 bases, there was a span of 13 bases. The CDR3 runs 13 residues. The CDR3 spells CASSVEGGQPQHF. Written as DNA, the CDR3 is TGTGCCAGCAGTGTGGAGGGAGGCCAGCCCCAGCATTTT. The full variable domain, with the rest looked up from reference TRBV7-9 and TRBJ1-5, is DTGVSQNPRHKITKRGQNVTFRCDPISEHNRLYWYRQTLGQGPEFLTYFQNEAQLEKSRLLSDRFSAERPKGSFSTLEIQRTEQGDSAMYLCASSVEGGQPQHFGDGTRLSIL.

In this sample, this clone turned up a few times. V gene TRBV5-6 combines with J gene TRBJ2-7, with 13 nucleotides matching TRBD2. The germline CDR1 and CDR2 sequences are SGHDT and YYEEEE. V trimming: 5 bases; J trimming: 7 bases; junction bases outside the gene matches: 12. The CDR3 loop spans 16 amino acids. CDR3 loop: CASSTGTSGTPREQYF. The CDR3 nucleotides are TGTGCCAGCAGTACTGGGACTAGCGGGACTCCGAGGGAGCAGTACTTC. The full variable domain, rest sourced from reference TRBV5-6 and TRBJ2-7, is DAGVTQSPTHLIKTRGQQVTLRCSPKSGHDTVSWYQQALGQGPQFIFQYYEEEERQRGNFPDRFSGHQFPNYSSELNVNALLLGDSALYLCASSTGTSGTPREQYFGPGTRLTVT.

In nucleotides, the CDR3 is TGTGCCAGCAGTGAAACGACAGGGGGCAGCGAGCAGTACGTC. It is translated as CASSETTGGSEQYV. This chain uses TRBV6-1 with TRBJ2-7; TRBD1 agrees at 10 bases. CDR1 and CDR2 from the germline V gene are MNHNS and SASEGT. The CDR3 sequence is 14 residues long. J gave up 6 bases and V 2 bases, and 4 bases lay outside the gene matches.

The gene calls are TRBV13 and TRBJ1-1; 7 bases line up with TRBD1. This CDR3 is 15 amino acids long. The J segment lost 4 bases and the V segment lost 2 bases, leaving 7 bases of the junction unmatched. Germline V gives CDR1 PRHDT, CDR2 FYEKMQ (reference sequence). The DNA of the CDR3 is TGTGCCAGCAGCTTAAGCTACAGGGGTGGCACTGAAGCTTTCTTT. Protein: CASSLSYRGGTEAFF.

This chain joins TRBV7-9 and TRBJ2-3, with 10 bases fitting TRBD2. Unmatched junction bases numbered 13, after V lost 6 bases and J lost 4 bases. CDR1 and CDR2 (germline): SEHNR, FQNEAQ (reference sequence). This CDR3 is built from 17 residues. The CDR3 spells CASSSPAASGSADTQYF. The CDR3 DNA follows: TGTGCCAGCAGTTCCCCCGCGGCTAGCGGGAGTGCAGATACGCAGTATTTT.

This clone occurred once. The CDR3 DNA follows: TGTGCCAGCGGGACTAGCGGAACCTACGAGCAGTACTTC. Protein sequence: CASGTSGTYEQYF. The V call is TRBV7-2, the J call TRBJ2-5, with 11 bases lining up with TRBD2. The DNA end lines up better with TRBJ2-7; the J call may be wrong. The length of the CDR3 is 13 residues. Germline V gene sequence: CDR1 SGHTA, CDR2 FQGNSA.

The chain is built from TRBV11-2 and TRBJ2-1; D not certain. Per germline, CDR1 SGHAT and CDR2 FQNNGV. CDR3 length equals 12 residues. V dropped 5 bases and J dropped 4 bases, with 6 bases sitting between them. The CDR3 DNA follows: TGTGCCAGCAGCCGAGATTACAATGAGCAGTTCTTC. Amino acid sequence: CASSRDYNEQFF. The full variable domain, with the rest looked up from reference TRBV11-2 and TRBJ2-1, is EAGVAQSPRYKIIEKRQSVAFWCNPISGHATLYWYQQILGQGPKLLIQFQNNGVVDDSQLPKDRFSAERLKGVDSTLKIQPAKLEDSAVYLCASSRDYNEQFFGPGTRLTVL.

Only one count was recorded for this clone. This chain uses TRBV29-1 with TRBJ2-2; 10 bases are a match to TRBD1. Trimming removed 7 bases from V and 7 bases from J; junction bases left unmatched: 12. CDR3 size: 15 residues. Per germline, CDR1 SQVTM and CDR2 ANQGSEA. CDR3 residues: CSAQTGTGDSGELFF. The CDR3 DNA sequence: TGCAGCGCTCAGACCGGGACAGGGGATAGCGGGGAGCTGTTTTTT.

This rearrangement joins TRBV28 to TRBJ2-7; TRBD1 agrees at 7 bases. This CDR3 region has 16 residues. The trim removed 5 bases at V and 3 bases at J, leaving 13 bases unmatched. The germline gives CDR1 MDHEN, CDR2 SYDVKM. The CDR3, as DNA: TGTGCCAGCAGTCCTACACAGGGGACAAAAATCTACGAGCAGTACTTC. Amino acid sequence: CASSPTQGTKIYEQYF.

This clone came up a few times. J is TRBJ1-1 and V is TRBV7-2, with unresolved D. The V end was cut by 4 bases, the J end by 2 bases, with 8 bases between. CDR3 length equals 13 residues. Germline assignment: CDR1 SGHTA and CDR2 FQGNSA. CDR3 sequence reads: CASSSYYNTEAFF. CDR3 nucleotide sequence: TGTGCCAGCAGCTCATACTACAACACTGAAGCTTTCTTT. Full variable domain (rest looked up from reference TRBV7-2 and TRBJ1-1): GAGVSQSPSNKVTEKGKDVELRCDPISGHTALYWYRQSLGQGLEFLIYFQGNSAPDKSGLPSDRFSAERTGGSVSTLTIQRTQQEDSAVYLCASSSYYNTEAFFGQGTRLTVV.

The gene calls are TRBV10-2 and TRBJ2-3; TRBD2 matches at 7 bases. Trimming removed 6 bases from V and 2 bases from J; junction bases left unmatched: 8. Germline CDR1 WSHSY, CDR2 SAAADI. The CDR3 is made up of 15 amino acids. The CDR3 DNA follows: TGCGCCAGCAGGGACCGGGACTATCCCACAGATACGCAGTATTTT. Translation gives CASRDRDYPTDTQYF.

The chain couples TRBV6-5 to TRBJ1-2; 9 bases agree with TRBD1. Trimming took 5 bases from V and 5 from J; bases not matched to a gene: 9. This CDR3 is 15 amino acids long. Germline-derived CDR1 and CDR2 are MNHEY and SVGAGI. The CDR3 is CASSPPRDRVYGYTF. The CDR3 DNA reads TGTGCCAGCAGTCCTCCTCGGGACAGGGTATATGGCTACACCTTC.

The chain employs TRBV11-3 and TRBJ1-4; 8 bases line up with TRBD1. V lost 5 bases and J lost 8; bases outside the gene matches: 7. The CDR3 contains 14 residues. Germline CDR1 reads SGHNT; CDR2 reads YENEEA. The CDR3 nucleotides read TGTGCCAGCAGCCAGACAGGGGTGCGCGAAAAACTGTTTTTT. It encodes CASSQTGVREKLFF. Complete variable domain (other parts from reference TRBV11-3 and TRBJ1-4): EAGVVQSPRYKIIEKKQPVAFWCNPISGHNTLYWYLQNLGQGPELLIRYENEEAVDDSQLPKDRFSAERLKGVDSTLKIQPAELGDSAVYLCASSQTGVREKLFFGSGTQLSVL.

This clone occurred once. The chain combines TRBV7-2 with TRBJ2-1; TRBD2 matches 9 bases. Germline-derived CDR1 and CDR2 are SGHTA and FQGNSA. The CDR3 is 15 residues long. The ends lost 1 base at V and 7 bases at J; junction bases unmatched: 5. This chain's CDR3 is CASSLEVSGRNEQFF. CDR3 bases: TGTGCCAGCAGCTTAGAGGTTAGCGGGAGAAATGAGCAGTTCTTC.